Here is one T cell receptor beta chain with its context. J lost 4 bases, V lost 9 bases, and 6 bases had no gene match. The CDR3 length is 15 residues. Germline V gene data show CDR1 as LNHDA and CDR2 as SQIVND (reference sequence). Per the original methods: The authors estimated nucleated cell counts from reference gene primer amplification. Libraries were prepared by immunoSEQ multiplex PCR; TCRdb keeps only in-frame clonotypes and omits some of them. That table furnishes V, J and clone size, whereas the DNA furnished D and trimming. The data show 60,000 to 75,000 clones, with approximately 80% seen just once and roughly half held by the top ten. The source of the sample is a study of blood T cell repertoires in COVID-19. Study-level background: The United States, Italy and Spain supplied acute and convalescent COVID-19 samples. T cells, B-cell-depleted T cells, or PBMCs supplied cDNA or gDNA.

The chain recombines TRBV19 with TRBJ2-1; 13 bases map to TRBD2. The clonotype originates from a woman older than 75 with acute or convalescent COVID-19. Sequenced input: peripheral blood. In DNA, the CDR3 is TGTGCCAGCAATCCGACTAGCGGGAGGTACAATGAGCAGTTCTTC. Protein: CASNPTSGRYNEQFF.